This T cell receptor (beta chain) was documented in a study of healthy donors' naive CD4 and CD8 T cells. Study context: Donors, half of them female, were 20-25, 40-50 or 60-70 years old. General study points: Chains were not paired, since alpha and beta were sequenced in bulk. Negatively charged CDR3s marked CD8+ lineage; positively charged CDR3s marked CD4+ lineage. Naive CD4+ and CD8+ cells reportedly differed in usage of most V and J genes.

There are 12 residues in the CDR3. Germline CDR1 SQVTM, CDR2 ANQGSEA. Trimming took 3 bases from V and 3 from J, leaving 8 bases between them. Starting from 500 ng of total RNA, TCR libraries were made with linear amplification. A single record per CDR3 protein comes from TCRdb applying MiXCR to the reads. Of 150,000 to 200,000 distinct CDR3 sequences in the sample, 65% to 75% were seen once. As to this clonotype: What it binds is unknown.

Sequencing input: naive CD4+ and CD8+ T cells sorted from blood, pooled from several donors. The sequence derives from a pool of human donors in good health; the sample pools cells from several healthy donors. The chain carries TRBV29-1 and TRBJ1-2; D gene ambiguous. CDR3 coding DNA: TGCAGCGTTGACCCGGAATACTATGGCTACACCTTC. Its translation is CSVDPEYYGYTF.